This entry lists 21 T cell receptor beta chains sequenced from one sample in a study of blood T cell repertoires in COVID-19. Profiling relied on immunoSEQ multiplex PCR, and the TCRdb table lists in-frame clones only, not all of them. Here the sample spans about 220,000 clones, roughly 75% being singletons. The specimen was peripheral blood. The receptors stem from a woman aged 70-85 years with acute or convalescent COVID-19.

The J gene is TRBJ1-2, the V gene TRBV19; D uncertain. Trimming took off 4 bases at V and 4 bases at J, with 10 bases between the two ends. In germline, CDR1 is LNHDA, CDR2 SQIVND (reference sequence). The CDR3 has 13 residues. The CDR3 spells CASSRRESYGYTF. CDR3 nucleotides: TGTGCCAGTAGTAGGCGGGAGAGCTATGGCTACACCTTC.

The chain has TRBV24-1 and TRBJ1-5; TRBD1 is a possible D gene (5 bases). The CDR3 loop spans 13 amino acids. V was cut by 4 bases and J by 6 bases, with 9 bases left in between. Germline V gives CDR1 KGHDR, CDR2 SFDVKD. The CDR3 sequence is CATSDRVSQPQHF. CDR3 DNA sequence: TGTGCCACCAGTGACAGGGTGAGTCAGCCCCAGCATTTT.

This chain connects TRBV3-1 (or the pseudogene TRBV3-2) to TRBJ1-6; TRBD1 is a possible D gene (5 bases). The CDR3 spans 14 residues. Germline lookup yields CDR1 LGHDT and CDR2 YNNKEL (reference sequence). V gave up 6 bases and J gave up 7 bases, with 13 bases separating them. DNA of the CDR3: TGTGCCAGCAGGCCGCGGGACCACAATTCACCCCTCCACTTT. It is translated as CASRPRDHNSPLHF.

This chain connects TRBV24-1 to TRBJ1-2; 7 bases are shared with TRBD1. The CDR3 is 14 residues long. The V gene end was trimmed by 4 bases and the J gene end by 3 bases; junction bases not matched to a gene: 4. The germline gives CDR1 KGHDR, CDR2 SFDVKD. CDR3 protein: CATSERGGDYGYTF. CDR3 DNA: TGTGCCACCAGTGAGAGAGGGGGCGACTATGGCTACACCTTC.

V usage is TRBV4-2 and J usage is TRBJ1-2; 7 positions agree with TRBD1. V lost 4 bases to trimming and J lost 4 bases; unmatched junction nucleotides: 3. The CDR3 is 13 amino acids. Germline V gene sequence: CDR1 LGHNA, CDR2 YNFKEQ. DNA of the CDR3: TGTGCCAGCAGCCCCTGGGACAGCTATGGCTACACCTTC. Translating it yields CASSPWDSYGYTF.

Written as DNA, the CDR3 is TGTGCCAGTAATCCCCGGGTTGTGGGGGGTGATGGCTACACCTTC. Translated, it gives CASNPRVVGGDGYTF. This chain connects TRBV19 to TRBJ1-2; possible D gene TRBD1, 5 bases. CDR3 size: 15 residues. Per germline, CDR1 LNHDA and CDR2 SQIVND (reference sequence). The V end was cut by 7 bases, the J end by 6 bases, with 21 bases between.

The rearrangement joins TRBV7-2 to TRBJ2-4; 9 bases map to TRBD1. CDR1 SGHTA and CDR2 FQGNSA come from the germline V gene. The trim removed 4 bases at V and 6 bases at J, leaving 7 bases unmatched. CDR3 length: 15 residues. This CDR3 is CASSSTGTGLNIQYF. For the CDR3, the DNA is TGTGCCAGCAGCTCAACGGGGACAGGGCTAAACATTCAGTACTTC.

V gene TRBV6-5 combines with J gene TRBJ2-7; 9 nucleotides match TRBD1. The trim removed 0 bases at V and 7 bases at J, leaving 1 base unmatched. The germline V gene has CDR1 MNHEY and CDR2 SVGAGI. The CDR3 spans 13 residues. DNA of the CDR3: TGTGCCAGCAGTTACTCGGGGACAGGGGAGCAGTACGTC. It specifies CASSYSGTGEQYV.

The rearrangement links TRBV6-9 to TRBJ1-1, with a possible D match to TRBD1 (6 bases). Per germline, CDR1 MNHGY and CDR2 SVAAGI. The CDR3 is made up of 17 amino acids. The ends were cut back, 6 bases at V and 1 base at J, with 21 bases in the middle. CDR3 protein: CASSPPPVGGPNTEAFF. CDR3 DNA: TGTGCCAGCAGCCCTCCTCCCGTGGGGGGGCCGAACACTGAAGCTTTCTTT.

The genes are TRBV28 and TRBJ2-3; unclear D gene. The V end was cut by 6 bases, the J end by 1 base, with 14 bases between. The germline V gene has CDR1 MDHEN and CDR2 SYDVKM. The CDR3 is 15 amino acids. CDR3 sequence reads: CASSPQSSGTDTQYF. In DNA form, the CDR3 reads TGTGCCAGCAGCCCCCAGTCATCTGGCACAGATACGCAGTATTTT.

The V call is TRBV2, the J call TRBJ2-2; D perhaps matches TRBD1 (5 bases). The CDR3 contains 15 residues. V gave up 2 bases and J gave up 6 bases, with 13 bases separating them. In germline, CDR1 is SNHLY, CDR2 FYNNEI. Here the CDR3 reads CASSERGNPPGELFF. As DNA, the CDR3 is TGTGCCAGCAGTGAAAGGGGTAATCCGCCCGGGGAGCTGTTTTTT.

J is TRBJ2-3 and V is TRBV2; 9 bases line up with TRBD2. V trimming: 6 bases; J trimming: 0 bases; junction bases outside the gene matches: 13. CDR1 SNHLY and CDR2 FYNNEI come from the germline V gene. The CDR3 runs to 18 residues. CDR3 coding DNA: TGTGCCAGCAGCACCGGCGGGGGGGCCGGGTGGAGCACAGATACGCAGTATTTT. Translation gives CASSTGGGAGWSTDTQYF.

The J gene is TRBJ2-3, the V gene TRBV24-1; weak D call: TRBD2 (6 bases). Trimming cost V 4 bases and J 2 bases, with 12 bases left between them. Germline V gives CDR1 KGHDR, CDR2 SFDVKD. The CDR3 runs 15 residues. CDR3 bases: TGTGCCACCAGTGACCCGGGGACTTTCACAGATACGCAGTATTTT. Protein: CATSDPGTFTDTQYF.

This chain connects TRBV7-3 to TRBJ2-7, with D possibly being TRBD1 (5 bases). V was cut by 1 base and J by 3 bases, with 10 bases left in between. In germline, CDR1 is SGHTA, CDR2 FQGTGA. The CDR3 sequence is 14 residues long. The CDR3 reads CASSLNRPFYEQYF. The CDR3 nucleotides read TGTGCCAGCAGCTTAAACAGGCCCTTCTACGAGCAGTACTTC.

This chain links TRBV27 with TRBJ2-2, with 9 positions matching TRBD2. Unmatched junction bases numbered 8, after V lost 2 bases and J lost 7 bases. The CDR3 loop spans 16 amino acids. The germline V gene encodes CDR1 MNHEY and CDR2 SMNVEV (reference sequence). CDR3 coding DNA: TGTGCCAGCAGTTTAGCTAGCGGGGTGGAGGTCGGGGAGCTGTTTTTT. Protein sequence: CASSLASGVEVGELFF.

This clone showed up just a few times. The rearrangement links TRBV18 to TRBJ1-5, with a tentative D call TRBD1 (5 bases). The germline V and J ends were trimmed by 2 bases and 3 bases, with 14 bases remaining between them. Germline CDR1 reads KGHSH; CDR2 reads LQKENI. The CDR3 contains 16 residues. Written as DNA, the CDR3 is TGTGCCAGCTCACCAGGGTACTCGACAGACAATCAGCCCCAGCATTTT. It is translated as CASSPGYSTDNQPQHF.

V and J are TRBV5-1 and TRBJ2-1, with 13 nucleotides matching TRBD2. V dropped 3 bases and J dropped 8; count of bases not matched to a gene: 11. The CDR3 totals 17 residues. CDR1 is SGHRS, CDR2 YFSETQ, per germline. The CDR3 coding sequence is TGCGCCAGCAGCTCTACTAGCGGGGGGGCCGGTCCCCATGAGCAGTTCTTC. Its translation is CASSSTSGGAGPHEQFF.

This chain joins TRBV7-9 and TRBJ2-3, with D perhaps matching TRBD1 (5 bases). V gave up 5 bases and J gave up 0 bases, with 15 bases separating them. Germline V gene data show CDR1 as SEHNR and CDR2 as FQNEAQ (reference sequence). The CDR3 is 16 amino acids. DNA for the CDR3: TGTGCCAGCAGCCAGGGTCAGGCTCGGAGCACAGATACGCAGTATTTT. Protein sequence: CASSQGQARSTDTQYF.

The chain uses TRBV24-1 and TRBJ2-3; D not resolved. Germline-derived CDR1 and CDR2 are KGHDR and SFDVKD. Trimming took 9 bases from V and 0 from J, leaving 15 bases between them. There are 15 residues in the CDR3. This CDR3 reads CATYVRRPSTDTQYF. Here the CDR3 DNA reads TGTGCCACCTATGTACGGAGACCTAGCACAGATACGCAGTATTTT.

The rearrangement uses TRBV29-1 and TRBJ1-1; D unresolved. The germline V gene encodes CDR1 SQVTM and CDR2 ANQGSEA. Trimming took off 4 bases at V and 5 bases at J, with 5 bases between the two ends. This CDR3 is 10 amino acids long. Here the CDR3 DNA reads TGCAGCGTTGTTGAGACTGAAGCTTTCTTT. Protein sequence: CSVVETEAFF.

The V and J genes are TRBV25-1 and TRBJ1-2, with D possibly being TRBD1 (5 bases). Trimming removed 2 bases from V and 7 bases from J, with 11 bases in between. This CDR3 has 13 amino acids. Germline V lookup: CDR1 MGHDK, CDR2 SYGVNS. The CDR3 bases are TGTGCCAGCAGTGAACCCAGGGCCGGTGGCTACACCTTC. Amino acid sequence: CASSEPRAGGYTF.